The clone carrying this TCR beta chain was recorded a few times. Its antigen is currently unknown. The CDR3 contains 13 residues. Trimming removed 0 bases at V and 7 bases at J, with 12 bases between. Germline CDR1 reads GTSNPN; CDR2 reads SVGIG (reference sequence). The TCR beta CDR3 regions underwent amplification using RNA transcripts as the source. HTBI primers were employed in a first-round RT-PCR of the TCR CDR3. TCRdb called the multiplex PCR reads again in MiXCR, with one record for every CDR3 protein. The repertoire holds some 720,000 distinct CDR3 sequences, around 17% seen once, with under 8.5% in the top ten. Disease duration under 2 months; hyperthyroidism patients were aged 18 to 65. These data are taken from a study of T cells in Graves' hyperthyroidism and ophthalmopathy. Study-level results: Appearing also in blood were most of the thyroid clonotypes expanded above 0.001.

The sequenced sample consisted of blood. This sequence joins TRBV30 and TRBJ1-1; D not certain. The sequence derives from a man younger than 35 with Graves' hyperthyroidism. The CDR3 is CAWSVFIGGEAFF. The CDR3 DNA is TGTGCCTGGAGTGTATTCATAGGAGGTGAAGCTTTCTTT.